This TCR beta chain was recovered during a study of shared clonotypes between healthy human individuals. Broader study findings: Estimated richness was generally greater in naive than memory subsets.

As for this clone: What it recognizes is unknown.

V dropped 4 bases and J dropped 0 bases, with 12 bases sitting between them. CDR1 MGHDK and CDR2 SYGVNS come from the germline V gene. This CDR3 is 15 amino acids long. The protocol was immunoSEQ multiplex PCR, while the TCRdb copy is restricted to in-frame clones and leaves out a portion. The data hold about 1.5 million clones, with approximately 98% observed a single time. CD4+ cell separation produced CD45RA+ naive and CD45RA-negative memory subsets. Sequencing was carried out using naive CD4+ T cells sorted from blood. As to subset: CD45RA+ positively selected. The chain recombines TRBV25-1 with TRBJ1-2; D not resolved. The clonotype comes from a man aged 25-45 years in good health. For the CDR3, the DNA is TGTGCCAGCAGTGCCCGGACGCGAACTAACTATGGCTACACCTTC. Translated: CASSARTRTNYGYTF.